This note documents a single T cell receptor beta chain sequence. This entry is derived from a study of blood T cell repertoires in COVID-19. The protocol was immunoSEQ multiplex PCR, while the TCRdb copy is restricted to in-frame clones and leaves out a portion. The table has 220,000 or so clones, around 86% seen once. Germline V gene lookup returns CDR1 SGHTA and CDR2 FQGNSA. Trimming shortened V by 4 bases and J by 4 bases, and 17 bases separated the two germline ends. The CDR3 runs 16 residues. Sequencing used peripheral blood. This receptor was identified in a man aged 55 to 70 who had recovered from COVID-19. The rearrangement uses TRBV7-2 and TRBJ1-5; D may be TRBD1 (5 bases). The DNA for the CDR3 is TGTGCCAGCAGCTCCGTCGGGGGGGGTTCGAATCAGCCCCAGCATTTT. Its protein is CASSSVGGGSNQPQHF.